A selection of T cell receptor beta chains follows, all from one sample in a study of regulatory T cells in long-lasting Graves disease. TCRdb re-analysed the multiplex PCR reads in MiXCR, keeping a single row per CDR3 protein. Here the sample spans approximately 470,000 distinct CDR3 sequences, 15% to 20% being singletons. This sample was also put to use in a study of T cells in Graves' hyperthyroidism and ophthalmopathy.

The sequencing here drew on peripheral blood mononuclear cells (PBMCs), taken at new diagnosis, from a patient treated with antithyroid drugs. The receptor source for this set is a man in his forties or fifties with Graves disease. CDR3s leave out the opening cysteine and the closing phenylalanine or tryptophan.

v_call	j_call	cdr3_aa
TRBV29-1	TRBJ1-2	SGGTGVFNYGYT
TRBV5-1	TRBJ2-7	ASSLRQGAYEQY
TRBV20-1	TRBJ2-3	SAASAGTDTQY
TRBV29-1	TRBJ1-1	SVPLEQGRAF
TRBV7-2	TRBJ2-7	ASTPDLSYEQY
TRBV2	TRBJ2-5	ASSGTSGYQETQY
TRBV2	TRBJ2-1	ASSEAWLADSNEQF
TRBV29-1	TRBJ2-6	SVANSGANVLT
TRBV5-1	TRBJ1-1	ASSLSGTQATEAF
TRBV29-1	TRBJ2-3	SVDFLAGAGDTQY
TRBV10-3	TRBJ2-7	AVSSGRASDEQY
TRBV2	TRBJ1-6	ASRAKGGNSPLH
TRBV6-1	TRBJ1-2	ASSPYGTGEDYT
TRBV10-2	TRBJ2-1	ASSEVSSYNEQF
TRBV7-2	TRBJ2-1	ASSLDFSGGAGNEQF
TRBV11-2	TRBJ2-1	ASSHASSEQF
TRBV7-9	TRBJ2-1	ASSLKGAVEQF
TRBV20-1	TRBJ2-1	SARGTLQGSYNEQF
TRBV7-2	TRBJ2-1	ASSLGGGTSGYGQEQF
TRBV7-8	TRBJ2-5	ASSLGDVKQETQY
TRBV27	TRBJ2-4	ASSRPGQYIQY
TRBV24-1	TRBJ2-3	ATSGRSREGADTQY
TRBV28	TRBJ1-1	ASSLYSYRGVGNTEAF
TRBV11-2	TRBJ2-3	ASSPGSYTQY
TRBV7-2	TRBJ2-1	ASSWRTYNEQF
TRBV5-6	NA	ATENRFQETQY
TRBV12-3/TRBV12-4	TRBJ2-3	ASSAGQGGTQY
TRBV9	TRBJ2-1	ASSVGSPGLVAREQF
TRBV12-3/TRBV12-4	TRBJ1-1	ASTQTGGRTEAF
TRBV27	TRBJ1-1	ASSHATGFANTEAF
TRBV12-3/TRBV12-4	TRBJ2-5	ASSSPLGGPETQY
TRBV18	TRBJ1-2	ASSLPGADYGYT
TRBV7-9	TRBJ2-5	ASSPSFPSGRHQETQY
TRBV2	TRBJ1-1	ASSFGTDYTEAF
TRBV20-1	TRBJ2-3	SARVLSGRFSTSDTQY
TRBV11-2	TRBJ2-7	ASSKPGRPFYEQY
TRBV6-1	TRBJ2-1	ASRRTGDPNNEQF
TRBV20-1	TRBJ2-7	SASGKVREQY
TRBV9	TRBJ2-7	ASSAAGHDVYEQY
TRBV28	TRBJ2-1	ASSLVTSVAIYDEQF
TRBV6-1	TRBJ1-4	ASSNRGGGEKLF
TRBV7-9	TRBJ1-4	ASSFPGLNEKLF
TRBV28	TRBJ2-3	ASSFSRAGDPSTAQY
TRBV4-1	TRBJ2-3	ASRNPGLAGGPGAGTDTQY
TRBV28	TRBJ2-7	ASSPPPHLEQY
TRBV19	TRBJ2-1	ASTSTSGSFNEQF
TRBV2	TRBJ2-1	ASSDFGGRSYNEQF
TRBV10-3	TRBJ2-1	AIRGLDRNEQF
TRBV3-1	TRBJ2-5	ASSHGRGTQY
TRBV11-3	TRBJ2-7	ASSQPRDSWGTYEQY
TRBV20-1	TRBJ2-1	SARGLADSYNGQF
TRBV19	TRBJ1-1	ASTLGSGTEAF
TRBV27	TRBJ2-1	ASSSPASGSYNEQF
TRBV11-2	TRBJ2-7	ASSLDIRDRDEQY
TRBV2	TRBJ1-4	ASSFGTDEKLF
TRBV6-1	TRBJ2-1	ASSRTSGRSNEQF